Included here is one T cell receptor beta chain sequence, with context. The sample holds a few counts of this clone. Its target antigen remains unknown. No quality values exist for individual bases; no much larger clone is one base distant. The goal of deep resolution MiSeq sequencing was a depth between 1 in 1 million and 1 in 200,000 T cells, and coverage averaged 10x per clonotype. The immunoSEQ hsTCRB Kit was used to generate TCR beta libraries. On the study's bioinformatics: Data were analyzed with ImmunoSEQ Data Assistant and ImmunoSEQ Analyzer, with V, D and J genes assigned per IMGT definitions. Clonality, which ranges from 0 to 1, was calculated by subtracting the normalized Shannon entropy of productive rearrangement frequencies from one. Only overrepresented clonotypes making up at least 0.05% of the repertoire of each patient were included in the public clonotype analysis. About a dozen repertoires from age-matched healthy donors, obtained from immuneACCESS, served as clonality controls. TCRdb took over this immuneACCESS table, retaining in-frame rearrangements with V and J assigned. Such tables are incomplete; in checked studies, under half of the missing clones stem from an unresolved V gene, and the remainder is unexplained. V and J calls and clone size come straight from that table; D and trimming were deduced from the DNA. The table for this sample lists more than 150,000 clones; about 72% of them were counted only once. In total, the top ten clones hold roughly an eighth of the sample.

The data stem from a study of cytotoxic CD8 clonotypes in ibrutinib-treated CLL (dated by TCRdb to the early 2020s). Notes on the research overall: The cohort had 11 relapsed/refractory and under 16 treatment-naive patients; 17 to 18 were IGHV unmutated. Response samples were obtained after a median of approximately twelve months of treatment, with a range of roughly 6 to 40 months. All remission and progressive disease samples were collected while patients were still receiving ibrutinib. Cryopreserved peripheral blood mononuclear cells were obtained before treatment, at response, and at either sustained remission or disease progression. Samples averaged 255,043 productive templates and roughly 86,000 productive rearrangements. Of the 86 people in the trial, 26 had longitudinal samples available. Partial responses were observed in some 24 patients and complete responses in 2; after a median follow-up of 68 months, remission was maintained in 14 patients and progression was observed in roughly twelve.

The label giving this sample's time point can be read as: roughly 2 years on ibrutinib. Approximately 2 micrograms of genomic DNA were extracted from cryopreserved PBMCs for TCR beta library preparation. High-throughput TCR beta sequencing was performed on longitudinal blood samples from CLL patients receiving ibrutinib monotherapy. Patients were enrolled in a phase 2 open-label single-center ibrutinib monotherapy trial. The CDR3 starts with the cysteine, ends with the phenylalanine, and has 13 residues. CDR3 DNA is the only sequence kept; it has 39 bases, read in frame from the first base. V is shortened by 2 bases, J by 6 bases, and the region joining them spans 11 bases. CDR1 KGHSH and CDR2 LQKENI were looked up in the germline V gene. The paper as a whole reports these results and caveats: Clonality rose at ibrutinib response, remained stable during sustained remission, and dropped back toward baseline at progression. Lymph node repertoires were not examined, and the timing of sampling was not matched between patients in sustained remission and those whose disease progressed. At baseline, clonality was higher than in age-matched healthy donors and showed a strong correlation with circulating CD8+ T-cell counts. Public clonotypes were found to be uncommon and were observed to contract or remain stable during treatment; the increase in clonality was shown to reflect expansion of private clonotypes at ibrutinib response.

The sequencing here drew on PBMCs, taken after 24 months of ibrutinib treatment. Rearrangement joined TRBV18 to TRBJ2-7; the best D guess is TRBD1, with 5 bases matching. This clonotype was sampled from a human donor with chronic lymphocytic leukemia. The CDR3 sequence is CASSPLGLPEQYF. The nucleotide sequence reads TGTGCCAGCTCACCATTGGGGCTCCCCGAGCAGTACTTC.